This entry lists 17 T cell receptor beta chains sequenced from one sample in a study of T-cell memory formation after mild COVID-19. TCRdb recomputed calls from the 5' RACE reads with MiXCR, one row per CDR3 protein. The table includes 300,000 to 400,000 distinct CDR3 sequences, roughly an eighth detected once. Sample: PBMCs or a T cell subset sorted from them (not recorded which). These receptors all come from a man younger than 30 who had mild COVID-19 (a few samples of this study predate the infection). Cell type and time point are not known.

This clonotype was counted between two and nine times. This chain links TRBV29-1 with TRBJ2-2; unclear D gene. This CDR3 comprises 13 residues. V lost 4 bases to trimming and J lost 1 base, with 7 bases between them. The germline V gene has CDR1 SQVTM and CDR2 ANQGSEA. This CDR3 is CSVATGNTGELFF. CDR3 bases: TGCAGCGTTGCAACGGGGAACACCGGGGAGCTGTTTTTT.

This clonotype was recorded once. The chain joins TRBV5-4 to TRBJ1-4; D is unclear. The CDR3 is 14 residues long. The germline V and J ends were trimmed by 4 bases and 8 bases, with 15 bases remaining between them. Germline V gene lookup returns CDR1 SGHNT and CDR2 YYREEE (reference sequence). The CDR3 is CASSRENLREKLFF. The CDR3 region has the DNA TGTGCCAGCAGCCGTGAAAACCTTAGGGAAAAACTGTTTTTT.

Only a few counts were recorded for this clonotype. The chain recombines TRBV9 with TRBJ2-7, with 10 bases identical to TRBD1. From germline, CDR1 is SGDLS and CDR2 YYNGEE. The CDR3 spans 16 residues. After removal of 2 bases from V and 1 base from J, the junction contained 6 bases not matched to a gene. The chain's CDR3 is CASSVGGQGSSYEQYF. CDR3 DNA: TGTGCCAGCAGCGTTGGGGGACAGGGGTCATCCTACGAGCAGTACTTC.

This clonotype was counted between two and nine times. The V gene is TRBV7-2, the J gene TRBJ1-5; maybe TRBD1 (6 bases). The CDR3 runs to 15 residues. Germline assignment: CDR1 SGHTA and CDR2 FQGNSA. Deletions cut 5 bases from V and 7 bases from J, with 18 bases between. CDR3 sequence: CASSLTTTGPQPQHF. As DNA, the CDR3 is TGTGCCAGCAGCCTAACAACGACAGGACCGCAGCCCCAGCATTTT. The whole variable domain, filled in from reference TRBV7-2 and TRBJ1-5, reads GAGVSQSPSNKVTEKGKDVELRCDPISGHTALYWYRQSLGQGLEFLIYFQGNSAPDKSGLPSDRFSAERTGGSVSTLTIQRTQQEDSAVYLCASSLTTTGPQPQHFGDGTRLSIL.

This clonotype was picked up many times. This chain joins TRBV5-5 and TRBJ1-5; D remains unclear. The V end lost 4 bases, the J end lost 6 bases, and 14 bases lay between the germline ends. CDR1 is SGHKS, CDR2 YYEKEE, per germline (reference sequence). The CDR3 has 14 residues. As DNA, the CDR3 is TGTGCCAGCAGCCCGGAAGTTCACGGTCAGCCCCAGCATTTT. Encoded protein: CASSPEVHGQPQHF.

This clonotype was detected a few times. The junction and the germline gene differ at one end; a read error may be behind it. V gene TRBV20-1 combines with J gene TRBJ2-1; TRBD2 agrees at 14 bases. The germline gives CDR1 DFQATT, CDR2 SNEGSKA (reference sequence). The CDR3 covers 12 residues. DNA for the CDR3: TGCAGTGCCCCGACTAGCGGGGGGGCCCAAGTCTTC. This gives the protein CSAPTSGGAQVF.

The CDR3 DNA follows: TGTGCCAGCAGTCCGAGGACAGGGGAGGGACGCGAGCAGTACTTC. Translated: CASSPRTGEGREQYF. J is TRBJ2-7 and V is TRBV12-3 or TRBV12-4, with 9 bases identical to TRBD1. The CDR3 consists of 15 residues. Trimming cost V 5 bases and J 6 bases; bases outside gene matches: 11.

This clonotype was observed a handful of times. The chain couples TRBV5-4 to TRBJ1-1, with D tentatively TRBD1 (5 bases). Germline-derived CDR1 and CDR2 are SGHNT and YYREEE (reference sequence). V dropped 0 bases and J dropped 6 bases, with 9 bases sitting between them. This CDR3 contains 13 residues. The CDR3 spells CASSLVGAPEAFF. The CDR3 coding sequence is TGTGCCAGCAGCTTGGTAGGGGCCCCTGAAGCTTTCTTT.

The table lists this clonotype with a few counts. The chain employs TRBV11-2 and TRBJ1-5, with D possibly matching TRBD1 (6 bases). V lost 2 bases, J lost 2 bases, and 13 bases lay in between. CDR3 size: 16 residues. In germline, CDR1 is SGHAT, CDR2 FQNNGV. The CDR3 DNA is TGTGCCAGCAGCTTACGAGGGGGAACAGGCAATCAGCCCCAGCATTTT. As protein: CASSLRGGTGNQPQHF.

The chain uses TRBV6-2 or TRBV6-3 and TRBJ2-1; D gene uncertain. This CDR3 spans 14 amino acids. V shed 6 bases and J shed 9 bases, with 18 bases lying between them. Germline lookup yields CDR1 MNHEY and CDR2 SVGEGT. In nucleotides, the CDR3 is TGTGCCAGCAGATCAAGACTCTCTACCACTGAGCAGTTCTTC. Protein product: CASRSRLSTTEQFF.

The V call is TRBV6-2 or TRBV6-3, the J call TRBJ2-1; the D gene could be TRBD1 or TRBD2 (5 bases each). Germline CDR1 and CDR2: MNHEY and SVGEGT. Trimming cost V 5 bases and J 5 bases, with 10 bases left between them. The CDR3 has 13 amino acids. CDR3 DNA sequence: TGTGCCAGCAGTCCCGGGACCAACAATGAGCAGTTCTTC. Protein: CASSPGTNNEQFF.

This clonotype was recorded many times. The chain combines TRBV21-1 with TRBJ2-7; TRBD1, as called in the table, went unchecked against the DNA. TRBV21-1 is assigned pseudogene status. This CDR3 spans 11 amino acids. The chain's CDR3 is CASRDIYEQYV. The CDR3 nucleotides read TGTGCCAGCAGGGACATCTACGAGCAGTACGTC.

The J gene is TRBJ2-1, the V gene TRBV7-9; D perhaps matches TRBD1 (7 bases). The V and J ends lost 5 bases and 3 bases respectively, with 14 bases between them. Germline assignment: CDR1 SEHNR and CDR2 FQNEAQ (reference sequence). The CDR3 covers 15 residues. CDR3 amino acids: CASSRGWTGYNEQFF. For the CDR3, the DNA is TGTGCCAGCAGCCGGGGGTGGACAGGCTACAATGAGCAGTTCTTC.

This sequence joins TRBV11-2 and TRBJ2-4, with a tentative D call TRBD2 (6 bases). The CDR3 has 17 residues. Trimming stripped 5 bases from V and 0 bases from J, with 17 bases between. The germline V gene has CDR1 SGHAT and CDR2 FQNNGV. CDR3 sequence reads: CASSPTPGLLAKNIQYF. The CDR3 DNA reads as TGTGCCAGCAGCCCTACGCCCGGACTATTAGCCAAAAACATTCAGTACTTC.

This clonotype was counted between two and nine times. The chain links TRBV7-2 to TRBJ2-3; 8 positions agree with TRBD2. Germline CDR1 is SGHTA and CDR2 is FQGNSA. The V gene end was trimmed by 3 bases and the J gene end by 2 bases; junction bases not matched to a gene: 7. CDR3 length: 16 amino acids. The CDR3 here is CASSFFTSGYTDTQYF. CDR3 nucleotide sequence: TGTGCCAGCAGCTTTTTTACTAGCGGTTACACAGATACGCAGTATTTT.

This clonotype came up a few times. The chain uses TRBV6-1 and TRBJ1-1, with D unclear. Germline-derived CDR1 and CDR2 are MNHNS and SASEGT. Trimming took 4 bases from V and 1 from J, leaving 10 bases between them. The CDR3 contains 14 residues. CDR3 in amino acids: CASSGQIPNTEAFF. The CDR3 bases are TGTGCCAGCAGTGGCCAAATCCCGAACACTGAAGCTTTCTTT.

This clonotype was detected only a few times. The V gene is TRBV10-3, the J gene TRBJ1-2, with D maybe TRBD1 (5 bases). The CDR3 is made up of 14 amino acids. The germline V gene encodes CDR1 ENHRY and CDR2 SYGVKD. Between the trimmed V and J ends, which lost 2 bases and 8 bases, there was a span of 15 bases. CDR3 amino acids: CAISEISGTEGYTF. CDR3 nucleotide sequence: TGTGCCATCAGTGAGATTTCGGGGACGGAGGGCTACACCTTC.